The 5 T cell receptor beta chains below were found in one sample sequenced in a study of PD-1 blockade in classical Hodgkin lymphoma. Assay used: immunoSEQ multiplex PCR; TCRdb lists only in-frame clones, some missing. Of approximately 84,000 clones listed, 89% were seen once; the top ten hold roughly 21%. The patients all showed relapse after autologous stem cell transplantation, while their brentuximab vedotin exposure varied. Here the sequenced sample was peripheral blood mononuclear cells (PBMCs), taken at baseline. The receptors were sampled from a human donor with classical Hodgkin lymphoma.

The gene calls are TRBV2 and TRBJ1-2; D is ambiguous. The CDR3 contains 13 residues. Germline assignment: CDR1 SNHLY and CDR2 FYNNEI. V lost 8 bases and J lost 4, with 14 bases in between. The CDR3 spells CASLRDSGYGYTF. As DNA, the CDR3 is TGTGCCAGCCTAAGGGATTCGGGCTATGGCTACACCTTC.

The chain couples TRBV19 to TRBJ2-1, with 8 bases that match TRBD2. Germline trimming cut 3 bases from V and 6 bases from J; bases unmatched to any gene: 7. CDR3 size: 15 residues. The germline V gene has CDR1 LNHDA and CDR2 SQIVND (reference sequence). DNA for the CDR3: TGTGCCAGTAGTATTTTATCGAGCGGGAGCAATGAGCAGTTCTTC. It specifies CASSILSSGSNEQFF.

The chain combines TRBV19 with TRBJ2-5; D is uncertain. The CDR3 consists of 13 residues. V lost 5 bases to trimming and J lost 1 base, with 8 bases between them. The germline V gene encodes CDR1 LNHDA and CDR2 SQIVND (reference sequence). The CDR3 region is CASSLTFQETQYF. The CDR3 DNA sequence: TGTGCCAGTAGTTTAACGTTCCAAGAGACCCAGTACTTC.

V and J are TRBV11-3 and TRBJ2-6, with TRBD1 matching 11 bases. Unmatched junction bases numbered 5, after V lost 5 bases and J lost 2 bases. The germline V gene has CDR1 SGHNT and CDR2 YENEEA. The CDR3 is 17 residues long. The CDR3 coding sequence is TGTGCCAGCAGCGTCGGGACAGGGGGTGCTGGGGCCAACGTCCTGACTTTC. Translation: CASSVGTGGAGANVLTF.

This sequence joins TRBV6-1 and TRBJ2-7, with no clear D. Germline V CDR1 and CDR2: MNHNS, SASEGT. This CDR3 region has 12 residues. V was clipped by 4 bases and J by 2 bases, with 6 bases between them. CDR3 coding DNA: TGTGCCAGCAGTGTCTACACCTACGAGCAGTACTTC. Its translation: CASSVYTYEQYF.